This T cell receptor beta chain was documented in a study of blood T cell repertoires in COVID-19. Looking at the study overall: T cells, B-cell-depleted T cells, or PBMCs provided the cDNA or gDNA that served as material.

Participant age was 18 to 89 years, and participants resided in 25 or so US areas. Which cohort a participant joined came from the clinical history participants gave. In the authors' workflow: Estimation of nucleated cell counts relied on the amplification of reference gene primers. Repertoires were generated with immunoSEQ multiplex PCR, while TCRdb's copy carries only in-frame clones and drops some. Clone size and the V and J calls come from that table; the DNA yielded D and trimming. This repertoire shows 350,000 to 400,000 clones, roughly 88% found once; its top ten account for around 0.91%. The CDR3 consists of 15 residues. With 3 bases clipped from V and 3 bases from J, the junction kept 8 bases outside the gene matches. The germline V gene encodes CDR1 SGDLS and CDR2 YYNGEE.

The chain links TRBV9 to TRBJ2-7; TRBD1 matches at 8 bases. Sequencing used PBMCs or T cells enriched from blood (not recorded which). The source is a woman in her 30s with acute COVID-19. The CDR3 is CASSALVGQGYEQYF. The CDR3 DNA is TGTGCCAGCAGCGCCCTAGTTGGACAGGGCTACGAGCAGTACTTC.